This TCR beta chain was sequenced in a study of cytomegalovirus exposure and HLA in healthy donors. Study-wide context: Among the approximately 400 genotyped donors, approximately 81% were placed in the Caucasian-associated ancestry cluster.

General study points: Earlier results showed most TCR beta V segments being productive about 87% or about 30% of the time.

Concerning this clone itself: The antigen is undetermined.

CDR1 is SGHRS, CDR2 YFSETQ, per germline. V was pared by 3 bases and J by 5 bases, with 7 bases of the junction left unmatched. This CDR3 spans 15 amino acids. PCR involved 60 Vbeta and 13 Jbeta primers. TCRdb's copy holds only in-frame clones and misses some; the assay was immunoSEQ multiplex PCR. The table has 150,000 to 200,000 clones, 75% to 90% seen once; the top ten hold approximately 2%. Sequenced sample: PBMCs. This chain links TRBV5-1 with TRBJ2-1, with 8 bases aligning to TRBD2. The TCR was taken from a woman under 30 in good health and CMV-seronegative. The CDR3: CASSSGTRVNNEQFF. The CDR3 region has the DNA TGCGCCAGCAGCTCCGGGACTAGAGTAAACAATGAGCAGTTCTTC.